The 29 T cell receptor beta chains reported below all come from one sample, sequenced in a study. Cells sorted as Tregs were CD4+, CD25+ and CD127-/low. The TRBV12-4/TRBJ1-2 clonotypes were amplified using barcode primers with ligated adaptors. Using its own MiXCR run on the multiplex PCR reads, TCRdb lists one record per CDR3 protein. This sample has over 2,000 distinct CDR3 sequences, with roughly 2.2% found just once. Sequencing was carried out using tumor-infiltrating Tregs sorted from the breast tumor. The receptors originated from a female donor with breast cancer.

By its share, this clonotype is medium-sized (0.01 to 0.1%). The chain carries TRBV12-3 or TRBV12-4 and TRBJ1-2; no clear D. The CDR3 contains 14 residues. Deletions cut 0 bases from V and 5 bases from J, with 10 bases between. In nucleotides, the CDR3 is TGTGCCAGCAGTTTAGCCGGCGTCAGTTATGGCTACACCTTC. This gives the protein CASSLAGVSYGYTF.

This clonotype was seen a few times. The J gene is TRBJ1-2, the V gene TRBV12-3 or TRBV12-4; 7 bases map to TRBD1. CDR3 size: 14 residues. J gave up 7 bases and V 1 base, and 6 bases lay outside the gene matches. The CDR3 spells CASSLDGQVGGYTF. The CDR3 DNA sequence: TGTGCCAGCAGTTTAGATGGACAGGTCGGTGGCTACACCTTC.

In this sample, this clonotype is medium-sized. The CDR3 DNA reads TGTGCCAGCAGTTTAGCGAGGACAGGCTATGGCTACACCTTC. Its translation is CASSLARTGYGYTF. This sequence joins TRBV12-3 or TRBV12-4 and TRBJ1-2, with 7 nucleotides matching TRBD1. The CDR3 loop spans 14 amino acids. Losses at the gene ends were 0 bases for V and 4 bases for J; bases not matched to a gene: 2.

This clonotype is medium-sized (0.01 to 0.1%) within its sample. The chain employs TRBV12-3 or TRBV12-4 and TRBJ1-2; possibly TRBD1 for D (5 bases). The CDR3 contains 15 residues. V gave up 3 bases and J gave up 7 bases, with 18 bases separating them. The CDR3 DNA follows: TGTGCCAGCAGTTTCTCGAGGCAGGGTTTTGGTGGCTACACCTTC. Encoded protein: CASSFSRQGFGGYTF.

This clonotype is judged medium-sized. V and J are TRBV12-3 or TRBV12-4 and TRBJ1-2; D remains ambiguous. V lost 2 bases, J lost 4 bases, and 11 bases lay in between. CDR3 length: 14 residues. Written as DNA, the CDR3 is TGTGCCAGCAGTTTAAAGCCAGGAATCTATGGCTACACCTTC. As protein: CASSLKPGIYGYTF.

This clonotype qualifies as medium-sized (0.01 to 0.1%). V gene TRBV12-3 or TRBV12-4 combines with J gene TRBJ1-2; 7 nucleotides line up with TRBD1. The CDR3 has 17 residues. The V and J ends lost 6 bases and 3 bases, in that order; junction bases with no gene match: 16. CDR3: CASSPNLGTAQDYGYTF. The CDR3 DNA sequence: TGTGCCAGCAGCCCTAATCTGGGGACAGCGCAAGACTATGGCTACACCTTC.

This clonotype was recorded a few times. This chain links TRBV12-3 or TRBV12-4 with TRBJ1-2, with 7 bases aligning to TRBD1. The CDR3 is 14 amino acids. V lost 5 bases, J lost 8 bases, and 11 bases stayed unmatched. CDR3 coding DNA: TGTGCCAGCAGTGCGACAGGGACCCTCGCCGGCTACACCTTC. Translating gives CASSATGTLAGYTF.

This clonotype is medium-sized in the sample. The chain links TRBV12-3 or TRBV12-4 to TRBJ1-2; D is unresolved. V was trimmed by 7 bases and J by 8 bases, leaving 17 bases between them. The CDR3 is 13 amino acids. The CDR3: CASTNPPGIGYTF. Here the CDR3 DNA reads TGTGCCAGCACTAATCCGCCGGGGATAGGCTACACCTTC.

This clonotype is judged large. The chain employs TRBV12-3 or TRBV12-4 and TRBJ1-2; possibly TRBD1 for D (6 bases). This CDR3 has 13 amino acids. Trimming pared 6 bases from V and 7 bases from J, leaving 15 bases between. The CDR3 DNA reads TGTGCCAGCAGCAACAGGGATTTAGGTGGCTACACCTTC. Its translation is CASSNRDLGGYTF.

Judged by abundance, this clonotype is medium-sized. The chain carries TRBV12-3 or TRBV12-4 and TRBJ1-2, with no clear D. This CDR3 region has 11 residues. Trimming stripped 4 bases from V and 8 bases from J, with 8 bases between. CDR3 sequence (DNA): TGTGCCAGCAGTTACACTGCCGGCTACACCTTC. Its translation is CASSYTAGYTF.

By proportion, this clonotype is medium-sized. The rearrangement uses TRBV12-3 or TRBV12-4 and TRBJ1-2; D unresolved. The CDR3 loop spans 14 amino acids. V was pared by 3 bases and J by 5 bases, with 13 bases between. The CDR3: CASSFGPRRYGYTF. The CDR3 DNA sequence: TGTGCCAGCAGTTTCGGGCCGAGGAGGTATGGCTACACCTTC.

By sample share, this clonotype is medium-sized. The chain combines TRBV12-3 or TRBV12-4 with TRBJ1-2, with unresolved D. This CDR3 contains 13 residues. Trimming pared 2 bases from V and 4 bases from J, leaving 8 bases between. The CDR3 DNA sequence: TGTGCCAGCAGTTTACGTTCGGGCTATGGCTACACCTTC. Encoded protein: CASSLRSGYGYTF.

In its sample, this clonotype ranks as medium-sized. The gene calls are TRBV12-3 or TRBV12-4 and TRBJ1-2; no clear D. Trimming pared 2 bases from V and 5 bases from J, leaving 9 bases between. The CDR3 contains 13 residues. The CDR3 here is CASSLISVYGYTF. In nucleotides, the CDR3 is TGTGCCAGCAGTTTAATTTCGGTTTATGGCTACACCTTC.

This clonotype qualifies as medium-sized. V and J are TRBV12-3 or TRBV12-4 and TRBJ1-2; D may be TRBD1 (6 bases). The CDR3 runs 14 residues. The ends were cut back, 3 bases at V and 3 bases at J, with 11 bases in the middle. CDR3 sequence (DNA): TGTGCCAGCAGTTTGGCCAGGGGAGACTATGGCTACACCTTC. Its translation: CASSLARGDYGYTF.

Sample share makes this clonotype medium-sized. V usage is TRBV12-3 or TRBV12-4 and J usage is TRBJ1-2, with 7 bases that match TRBD1. The CDR3 has 16 residues. V shed 5 bases, J shed 0 bases, and the junction held 9 bases outside the gene matches. The CDR3 nucleotides read TGTGCCAGCAGTCCGGTCCTCGGGACAGCTAACTATGGCTACACCTTC. This sequence encodes CASSPVLGTANYGYTF.

This clonotype is termed medium-sized. The rearrangement joins TRBV12-3 or TRBV12-4 to TRBJ1-2, with 7 nucleotides matching TRBD1. The CDR3 spans 15 residues. The V gene end was trimmed by 6 bases and the J gene end by 5 bases; junction bases not matched to a gene: 12. CDR3 sequence: CASRNYRDRIYGYTF. The CDR3 coding sequence is TGTGCCAGCAGAAATTACCGGGACAGAATTTATGGCTACACCTTC.

By share of the sample, this clonotype is medium-sized. The genes are TRBV12-3 or TRBV12-4 and TRBJ1-2; TRBD1 might be the D (6 bases). The germline V and J ends were trimmed by 5 bases and 1 base, with 14 bases remaining between them. The CDR3 runs 15 residues. CDR3 DNA sequence: TGTGCCAGCAGTGATTATACAGGGATTAACTATGGCTACACCTTC. Protein sequence: CASSDYTGINYGYTF.

By share, this clonotype ranks as medium-sized. This chain joins TRBV12-3 or TRBV12-4 and TRBJ1-2; a possible D gene is TRBD1 (5 bases). V gave up 3 bases and J gave up 4 bases, with 18 bases separating them. This CDR3 has 16 residues. The CDR3 DNA is TGTGCCAGCAGTTTTCGGAGGACAAGGGCTATCTATGGCTACACCTTC. This encodes CASSFRRTRAIYGYTF.

Judged by abundance, this clonotype is medium-sized. This chain connects TRBV12-3 or TRBV12-4 to TRBJ1-2; a weak D match, TRBD1 (5 bases). Trimming removed 5 bases from V and 4 bases from J, with 11 bases in between. There are 13 residues in the CDR3. CDR3 protein: CASSRDVTYGYTF. CDR3 sequence (DNA): TGTGCCAGCAGTCGGGACGTAACCTATGGCTACACCTTC.

This clonotype is termed medium-sized. This sequence joins TRBV12-3 or TRBV12-4 and TRBJ1-2, with 9 bases that match TRBD1. V shed 4 bases and J 6 bases; nucleotides not matched to a gene: 6. CDR3 size: 14 residues. As DNA, the CDR3 is TGTGCCAGCAGTTCCGGGACAGGGAGGGATGGCTACACCTTC. This gives the protein CASSSGTGRDGYTF.

Relative to its sample, this clonotype is medium-sized. The gene calls are TRBV12-3 or TRBV12-4 and TRBJ1-2; D may be TRBD1 (6 bases). The CDR3 loop spans 13 amino acids. V was pared by 6 bases and J by 4 bases, with 12 bases between. CDR3: CASSTTGTYGYTF. In nucleotides, the CDR3 is TGTGCCAGCAGCACGACAGGTACCTATGGCTACACCTTC.

In its sample, this clonotype ranks as medium-sized. J is TRBJ1-2 and V is TRBV12-3 or TRBV12-4; possibly TRBD1 for D (6 bases). This CDR3 spans 14 amino acids. V was pared by 0 bases and J by 2 bases, with 7 bases between. The CDR3 is CASSLADRNYGYTF. The CDR3 DNA follows: TGTGCCAGCAGTTTAGCGGACAGAAACTATGGCTACACCTTC.

Judged by abundance, this clonotype is medium-sized. This chain uses TRBV12-3 or TRBV12-4 with TRBJ1-2, with no clear D. This CDR3 comprises 14 residues. The V gene lost 7 bases and the J gene lost 3 bases, with 15 bases spanning the gap. The CDR3 nucleotides are TGTGCCAGCACCATCGGTGGCTATGACTATGGCTACACCTTC. This codes for CASTIGGYDYGYTF.

This clonotype is categorized as medium-sized. The chain employs TRBV12-3 or TRBV12-4 and TRBJ1-2; D may be TRBD1 (5 bases). The CDR3 length is 13 residues. Trimming removed 6 bases at V and 2 bases at J, with 10 bases between. CDR3 nucleotides: TGTGCCAGCAGCAAGACAGAAAACTATGGCTACACCTTC. Its protein is CASSKTENYGYTF.

In its sample, this clonotype ranks as medium-sized (0.01 to 0.1%). CDR3 loop: CASSTYGTGRGGYTF. As DNA, the CDR3 is TGTGCCAGCAGTACGTACGGGACAGGGCGTGGAGGCTACACCTTC. The rearrangement joins TRBV12-3 or TRBV12-4 to TRBJ1-2; 9 bases line up with TRBD1. The ends lost 5 bases at V and 8 bases at J; junction bases unmatched: 12. CDR3 size: 15 residues.

This clonotype is medium-sized in the sample. This chain connects TRBV12-3 or TRBV12-4 to TRBJ1-2; D unclear. The CDR3 is 11 residues long. V lost 5 bases and J 8 bases, leaving 9 bases between the germline ends. The DNA for the CDR3 is TGTGCCAGCAGTCCGGCTGTGGGCTACACCTTC. As protein: CASSPAVGYTF.

This clonotype is labeled as medium-sized (0.01 to 0.1%). The chain employs TRBV12-3 or TRBV12-4 and TRBJ1-2; D is ambiguous. V dropped 8 bases and J dropped 1 base, with 2 bases sitting between them. The length of the CDR3 is 10 residues. CDR3 loop: CASGNYGYTF. CDR3 coding DNA: TGTGCCAGCGGTAACTATGGCTACACCTTC.

This clonotype is deemed medium-sized (0.01 to 0.1%). The V call is TRBV12-3 or TRBV12-4, the J call TRBJ1-2; D may be TRBD1 (6 bases). The ends were cut back, 3 bases at V and 6 bases at J, with 11 bases in the middle. The CDR3 is 13 residues long. The CDR3 reads CASSFPGVNGYTF. The CDR3 DNA reads as TGTGCCAGCAGTTTTCCAGGGGTTAATGGCTACACCTTC.

This clonotype is labeled medium-sized. The chain has TRBV12-3 or TRBV12-4 and TRBJ1-2; D call uncertain. The CDR3 is 14 residues long. Trimming shortened V by 1 base and J by 0 bases, and 6 bases separated the two germline ends. The CDR3 protein is CASSLGITNYGYTF. CDR3 nucleotide sequence: TGTGCCAGCAGTTTAGGTATTACTAACTATGGCTACACCTTC.